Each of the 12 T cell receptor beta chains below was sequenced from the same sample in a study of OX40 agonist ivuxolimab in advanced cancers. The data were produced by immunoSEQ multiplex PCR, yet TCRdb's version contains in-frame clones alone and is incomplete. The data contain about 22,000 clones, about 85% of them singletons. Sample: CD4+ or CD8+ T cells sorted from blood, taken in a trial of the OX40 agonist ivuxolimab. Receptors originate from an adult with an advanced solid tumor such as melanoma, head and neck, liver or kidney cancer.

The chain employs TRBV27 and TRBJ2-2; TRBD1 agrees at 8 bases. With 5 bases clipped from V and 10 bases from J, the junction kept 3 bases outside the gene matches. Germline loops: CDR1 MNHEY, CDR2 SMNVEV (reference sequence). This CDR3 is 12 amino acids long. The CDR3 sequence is CASSQGATELFF. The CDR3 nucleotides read TGTGCCAGCAGTCAGGGGGCTACGGAGCTGTTTTTT.

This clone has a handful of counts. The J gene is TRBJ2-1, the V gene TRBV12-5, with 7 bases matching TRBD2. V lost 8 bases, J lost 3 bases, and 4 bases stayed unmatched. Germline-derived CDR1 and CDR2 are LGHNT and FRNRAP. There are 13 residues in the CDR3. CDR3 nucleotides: TGTGCTAGTCAGAGCGGGGACTACAATGAGCAGTTCTTC. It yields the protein CASQSGDYNEQFF.

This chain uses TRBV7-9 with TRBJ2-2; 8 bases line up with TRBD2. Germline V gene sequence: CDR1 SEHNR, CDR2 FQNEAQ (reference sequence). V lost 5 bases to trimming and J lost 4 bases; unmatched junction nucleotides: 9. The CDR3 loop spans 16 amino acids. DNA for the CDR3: TGTGCCAGCAGCCCCAACCTCGGGGGGGGCACCGGGGAGCTGTTTTTT. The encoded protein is CASSPNLGGGTGELFF. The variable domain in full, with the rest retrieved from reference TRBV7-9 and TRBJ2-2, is DTGVSQNPRHKITKRGQNVTFRCDPISEHNRLYWYRQTLGQGPEFLTYFQNEAQLEKSRLLSDRFSAERPKGSFSTLEIQRTEQGDSAMYLCASSPNLGGGTGELFFGEGSRLTVL.

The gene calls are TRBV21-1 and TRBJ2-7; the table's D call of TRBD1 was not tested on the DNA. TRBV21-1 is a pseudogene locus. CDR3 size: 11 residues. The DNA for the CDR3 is TGTGCCAGCAGCAAGCAGTACGAGCAGTACTTC. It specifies CASSKQYEQYF.

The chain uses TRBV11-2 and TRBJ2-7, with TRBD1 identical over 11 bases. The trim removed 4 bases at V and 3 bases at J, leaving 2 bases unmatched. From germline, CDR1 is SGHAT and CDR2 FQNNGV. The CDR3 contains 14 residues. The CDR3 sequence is CASSYGTGGYEQYF. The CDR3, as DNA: TGTGCCAGCAGCTACGGGACAGGGGGCTACGAGCAGTACTTC.

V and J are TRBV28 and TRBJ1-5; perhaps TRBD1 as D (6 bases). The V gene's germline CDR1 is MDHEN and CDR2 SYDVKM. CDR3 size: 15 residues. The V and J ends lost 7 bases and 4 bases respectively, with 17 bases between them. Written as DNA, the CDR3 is TGTGCCAGCACCATCCTTAGGGGGGCTAATCAGCCCCAGCATTTT. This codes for CASTILRGANQPQHF.

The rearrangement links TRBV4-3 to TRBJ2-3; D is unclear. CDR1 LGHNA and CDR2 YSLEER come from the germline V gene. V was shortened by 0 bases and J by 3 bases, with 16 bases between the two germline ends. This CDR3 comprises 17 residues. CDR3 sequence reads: CASSQDRGSRATDTQYF. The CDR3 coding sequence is TGCGCCAGCAGCCAAGATCGCGGTAGCCGAGCGACAGATACGCAGTATTTT.

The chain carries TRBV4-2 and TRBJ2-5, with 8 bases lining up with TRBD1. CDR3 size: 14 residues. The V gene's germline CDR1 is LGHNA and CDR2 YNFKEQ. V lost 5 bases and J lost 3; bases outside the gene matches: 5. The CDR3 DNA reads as TGTGCCAGCAGCTGGACAGGGCTCGAAGAGACCCAGTACTTC. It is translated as CASSWTGLEETQYF.

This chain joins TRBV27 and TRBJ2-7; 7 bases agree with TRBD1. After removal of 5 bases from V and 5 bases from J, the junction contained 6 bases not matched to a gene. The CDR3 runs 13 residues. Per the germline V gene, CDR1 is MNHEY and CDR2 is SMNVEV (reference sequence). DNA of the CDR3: TGTGCCAGCAGTCCTGACAGGGTACACGAGCAGTACTTC. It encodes CASSPDRVHEQYF.

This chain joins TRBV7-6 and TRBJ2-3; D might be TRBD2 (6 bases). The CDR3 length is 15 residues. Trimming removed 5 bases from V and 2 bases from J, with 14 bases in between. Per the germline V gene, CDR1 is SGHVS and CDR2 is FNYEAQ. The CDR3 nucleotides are TGTGCCAGCAGCCGGTGGGTAGCGGACACAGATACGCAGTATTTT. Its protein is CASSRWVADTDTQYF.

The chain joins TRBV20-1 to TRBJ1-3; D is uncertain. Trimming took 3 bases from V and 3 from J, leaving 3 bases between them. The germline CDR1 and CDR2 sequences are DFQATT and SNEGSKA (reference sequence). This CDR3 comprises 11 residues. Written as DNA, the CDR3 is TGCAGTGCTAGGAATGGAAACACCATATATTTT. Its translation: CSARNGNTIYF.

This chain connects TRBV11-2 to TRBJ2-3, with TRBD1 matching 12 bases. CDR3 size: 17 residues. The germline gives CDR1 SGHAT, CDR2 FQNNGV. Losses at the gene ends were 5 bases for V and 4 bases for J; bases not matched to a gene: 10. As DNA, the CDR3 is TGTGCCAGCAGCCTCCCTCCGGGACAGGGGGCTTCAGATACGCAGTATTTT. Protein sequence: CASSLPPGQGASDTQYF.